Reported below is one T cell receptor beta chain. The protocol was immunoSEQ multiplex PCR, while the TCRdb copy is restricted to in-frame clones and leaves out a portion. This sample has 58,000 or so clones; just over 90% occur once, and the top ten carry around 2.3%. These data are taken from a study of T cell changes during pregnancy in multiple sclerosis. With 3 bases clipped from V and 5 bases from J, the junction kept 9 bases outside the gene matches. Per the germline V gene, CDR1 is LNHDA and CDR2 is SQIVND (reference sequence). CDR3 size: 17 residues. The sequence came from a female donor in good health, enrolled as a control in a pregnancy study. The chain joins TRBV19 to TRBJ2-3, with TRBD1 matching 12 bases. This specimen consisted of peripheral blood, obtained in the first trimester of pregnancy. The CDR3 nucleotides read TGTGCCAGTAGTATCCTCCCGGGACAGGGGGCAGGAGATACGCAGTATTTT. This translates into CASSILPGQGAGDTQYF.